There are a few counts of the clone carrying this T cell receptor beta chain. The antigen is undetermined. Findings and caveats of the study: Greatest tumor Treg TCR overlap was with tumor naive CD4+ cells.

Full-length variable regions came from constant-region reverse primers plus semi-nested Nested Universal Primer A PCR. TCRdb re-derived calls from the 5' RACE reads in MiXCR, one entry per CDR3 protein. The repertoire holds just over 60,000 distinct CDR3 sequences, with approximately 31% as singletons. The germline V gene encodes CDR1 LGHNA and CDR2 YNFKEQ. The V end was cut by 1 base, the J end by 1 base, with 1 base between. The CDR3 extends over 12 amino acids. The receptor's source is a female donor with breast cancer. Sequencing input: tumor-infiltrating naive CD4+ T cells sorted from the breast tumor. Specified subset: naive CD4+ T cells, CD4+CD45RA+CD25-. The J gene is TRBJ1-1, the V gene TRBV4-2; D is uncertain. The CDR3 nucleotides are TGTGCCAGCAGCCAAGCGAACACTGAAGCTTTCTTT. Translation: CASSQANTEAFF.